This entry lists 22 T cell receptor beta chains sequenced from one sample in a study of shared T cell receptors in the human thymus. TCRdb keeps only in-frame clones here, not all; method: immunoSEQ multiplex PCR. The sample consists of fewer than 700,000 clones, around 87% of them appearing once. This same sample was also part of a study on human thymus T cells.

Specimen: thymocytes. These receptors were collected from a boy in the first two years of life with a congenital heart defect.

V gene TRBV12-5 combines with J gene TRBJ2-5, with TRBD2 identical over 7 bases. The CDR3 totals 12 residues. Per the germline V gene, CDR1 is LGHNT and CDR2 is FRNRAP. V trimming: 0 bases; J trimming: 13 bases; junction bases outside the gene matches: 5. Here the CDR3 reads CASGLVPRLAYF. CDR3 nucleotide sequence: TGTGCTAGTGGTTTGGTACCCCGACTAGCGTACTTC.

This rearrangement joins TRBV4-2 to TRBJ2-3; 10 positions agree with TRBD2. V shed 3 bases and J 2 bases; nucleotides not matched to a gene: 8. The CDR3 covers 17 residues. Germline V gene sequence: CDR1 LGHNA, CDR2 YNFKEQ. The CDR3 sequence is CASSHNGLAEVTDTQYF. DNA of the CDR3: TGTGCCAGCAGCCACAACGGACTAGCGGAGGTCACAGATACGCAGTATTTT.

This clone was detected once. CDR3 DNA sequence: TGTGCCAGCAGTTACCGGACAGGGGGCCGATTAGAGACCCAGTACTTC. Translated, it gives CASSYRTGGRLETQYF. The chain is built from TRBV6-5 and TRBJ2-5; 11 nucleotides line up with TRBD1. Germline V CDR1 and CDR2: MNHEY, SVGAGI. The CDR3 has 16 residues. After removal of 2 bases from V and 4 bases from J, the junction contained 6 bases not matched to a gene.

The V and J genes are TRBV4-2 and TRBJ2-7, with 9 bases matching TRBD2. Germline V gene sequence: CDR1 LGHNA, CDR2 YNFKEQ. Unmatched junction bases numbered 7, after V lost 2 bases and J lost 2 bases. This CDR3 contains 16 residues. CDR3 protein: CASSQFSGSGPYEQYF. The CDR3 nucleotides read TGTGCCAGCAGCCAATTTAGCGGGAGTGGACCCTACGAGCAGTACTTC.

This clone showed up just a few times. This sample includes further DNA sequences coding for the same CDR3. In nucleotides, the CDR3 is TGTGCCAGCAGCTCGGGACTAGCGGGAGGGGAAGAGACCCAGTACTTC. Protein sequence: CASSSGLAGGEETQYF. The chain is built from TRBV11-3 and TRBJ2-5; TRBD2 matches 16 bases. This CDR3 is built from 16 residues. Germline trimming cut 4 bases from V and 3 bases from J; bases unmatched to any gene: 2. Germline V gene data show CDR1 as SGHNT and CDR2 as YENEEA.

This chain uses TRBV21-1 with TRBJ1-1. TRBV21-1 has pseudogene status. The CDR3 sequence is 15 residues long. The CDR3 DNA reads as TGTGCCAGCAGCAAAGTAAGACTGTGGCCGACTGAAGCTTTCTTT. As protein: CASSKVRLWPTEAFF.

The genes are TRBV18 and TRBJ2-7, with a possible D match to TRBD1 (6 bases). Germline CDR1 is KGHSH and CDR2 is LQKENI. CDR3 length equals 16 residues. V was pared by 4 bases and J by 5 bases, with 21 bases between. CDR3 protein: CASSLYRQVLRNEQYF. The CDR3 DNA follows: TGTGCCAGCTCACTCTACCGACAGGTCTTAAGGAACGAGCAGTACTTC.

V gene TRBV29-1 combines with J gene TRBJ1-2; possibly TRBD1 for D (5 bases). The CDR3 extends over 12 amino acids. Trimming shortened V by 5 bases and J by 7 bases, and 14 bases separated the two germline ends. The germline V gene has CDR1 SQVTM and CDR2 ANQGSEA. CDR3 DNA sequence: TGCAGCGTTTTCCAGGGCGAGTGTGGCTACACCTTC. This gives the protein CSVFQGECGYTF. Variable domain in full (rest from reference TRBV29-1 and TRBJ1-2): SAVISQKPSRDICQRGTSLTIQCQVDSQVTMMFWYRQQPGQSLTLIATANQGSEATYESGFVIDKFPISRPNLTFSTLTVSNMSPEDSSIYLCSVFQGECGYTFGSGTRLTVV.

Only a few counts were recorded for this clone. V is TRBV27 and J is TRBJ2-7; 13 bases are shared with TRBD2. There are 17 residues in the CDR3. The ends lost 5 bases at V and 4 bases at J; junction bases unmatched: 11. The germline gives CDR1 MNHEY, CDR2 SMNVEV (reference sequence). CDR3 DNA: TGTGCCAGCAGTCTTTCTACTAGCGGGAGGGCCTTTTACGAGCAGTACTTC. It yields the protein CASSLSTSGRAFYEQYF.

The V call is TRBV27, the J call TRBJ2-1, with D unclear. Germline V gene lookup returns CDR1 MNHEY and CDR2 SMNVEV (reference sequence). V was clipped by 7 bases and J by 2 bases, with 9 bases between them. The CDR3 runs 13 residues. CDR3 coding DNA: TGTGCCAGCACCAACGAGGCCTACAATGAGCAGTTCTTC. Its translation: CASTNEAYNEQFF.

The rearrangement uses TRBV28 and TRBJ2-1, with D possibly TRBD2 on 7 matching bases. Germline V gives CDR1 MDHEN, CDR2 SYDVKM. The CDR3 totals 15 residues. V lost 7 bases and J 2 bases, leaving 15 bases between the germline ends. The CDR3, as DNA: TGTGCCAGCACCCCCGGGGGGCCGCCCTACAATGAGCAGTTCTTC. It codes for CASTPGGPPYNEQFF.

This chain joins TRBV7-9 and TRBJ1-5; the D gene is possibly TRBD1 (5 bases). The CDR3 runs to 15 residues. Trimming removed 4 bases at V and 2 bases at J, with 12 bases between. Germline V CDR1 and CDR2: SEHNR, FQNEAQ (reference sequence). CDR3 in amino acids: CASSSLRVGNQPQHF. The CDR3, as DNA: TGTGCCAGCAGCTCCCTCAGGGTTGGCAATCAGCCCCAGCATTTT.

The CDR3: CASSQDRRGTGIPTDTQYF. As DNA, the CDR3 is TGCGCCAGCAGCCAAGATCGACGGGGTACAGGGATCCCCACAGATACGCAGTATTTT. The gene calls are TRBV4-3 and TRBJ2-3, with D maybe TRBD1 (6 bases). V lost 0 bases and J lost 2, with 21 bases in between. The CDR3 loop spans 19 amino acids. The germline CDR1 and CDR2 sequences are LGHNA and YSLEER.

The chain employs TRBV30 and TRBJ2-2, with 9 bases fitting TRBD1. CDR3 size: 16 residues. With 5 bases clipped from V and 2 bases from J, the junction kept 9 bases outside the gene matches. The germline V gene has CDR1 GTSNPN and CDR2 SVGIG (reference sequence). The CDR3 is CAWLTGQGSNTGELFF. The CDR3 DNA reads as TGTGCCTGGCTGACCGGACAGGGGAGTAACACCGGGGAGCTGTTTTTT.

This clone was picked up one time. The V call is TRBV11-2, the J call TRBJ2-3; D is unclear. Trimming cost V 5 bases and J 2 bases, with 5 bases left between them. This CDR3 region has 12 residues. The V gene's germline CDR1 is SGHAT and CDR2 FQNNGV. The CDR3 region is CASSLFTDTQYF. DNA for the CDR3: TGTGCCAGCAGCCTATTCACAGATACGCAGTATTTT.

This chain connects TRBV6-6 to TRBJ1-1; 8 bases are a match to TRBD1. The V segment lost 4 bases and the J segment 3 bases; nucleotides outside the gene matches: 4. This CDR3 is 14 amino acids long. Germline CDR1 MNHNY, CDR2 SVGAGI (reference sequence). The CDR3 loop reads CASSLTGEDTEAFF. CDR3 bases: TGTGCCAGCAGTTTGACAGGGGAGGACACTGAAGCTTTCTTT.

This chain joins TRBV6-4 and TRBJ2-2; D may be TRBD2 (5 bases). The CDR3 consists of 14 residues. The germline V gene has CDR1 MRHNA and CDR2 SNTAGT. V was clipped by 4 bases and J by 1 base, with 7 bases between them. The CDR3 DNA reads TGTGCCAGCAGTGCGGGGAGGAACACCGGGGAGCTGTTTTTT. Encoded protein: CASSAGRNTGELFF.

The chain is built from TRBV28 and TRBJ2-1; TRBD1 is a possible D gene (6 bases). Germline V gene sequence: CDR1 MDHEN, CDR2 SYDVKM. The ends were cut back, 5 bases at V and 8 bases at J, with 13 bases in the middle. The CDR3 spans 13 residues. CDR3 nucleotides: TGTGCCAGCAGTCCGGACAGTAGCCATGAGCAGTTCTTC. Protein: CASSPDSSHEQFF.

The rearrangement uses TRBV30 and TRBJ1-1; perhaps TRBD1 as D (5 bases). The CDR3 is 17 residues long. Trimming removed 2 bases at V and 4 bases at J, with 23 bases between. Germline loops: CDR1 GTSNPN, CDR2 SVGIG (reference sequence). DNA for the CDR3: TGTGCCTGGAGTCACGGCGGGGACCGACTGCGGGGCACTGAAGCTTTCTTT. It yields the protein CAWSHGGDRLRGTEAFF. The full variable domain, completed using reference TRBV30 and TRBJ1-1, is SQTIHQWPATLVQPVGSPLSLECTVEGTSNPNLYWYRQAAGRGLQLLFYSVGIGQISSEVPQNLSASRPQDRQFILSSKKLLLSDSGFYLCAWSHGGDRLRGTEAFFGQGTRLTVV.

This chain uses TRBV18 with TRBJ1-2, with a weak D call TRBD1 (6 bases). V was shortened by 0 bases and J by 3 bases, with 11 bases between the two germline ends. There are 15 residues in the CDR3. The V gene's germline CDR1 is KGHSH and CDR2 LQKENI. CDR3 protein: CASSPPRAGDYGYTF. In nucleotides, the CDR3 is TGTGCCAGCTCACCACCGAGGGCAGGGGACTATGGCTACACCTTC.

The chain is built from TRBV4-3 and TRBJ2-4; TRBD2 matches at 11 bases. Germline CDR1 reads LGHNA; CDR2 reads YSLEER. V was clipped by 0 bases and J by 5 bases; unmatched bases: 6. The CDR3 loop spans 17 amino acids. The CDR3: CASSQDRRGLAENIQYF. CDR3 nucleotides: TGCGCCAGCAGCCAAGATCGGCGGGGACTAGCGGAAAACATTCAGTACTTC.

The chain links TRBV2 to TRBJ1-5; TRBD1 agrees at 8 bases. CDR1 SNHLY and CDR2 FYNNEI come from the germline V gene. V trimming: 3 bases; J trimming: 7 bases; junction bases outside the gene matches: 5. The CDR3 contains 14 residues. The CDR3 region has the DNA TGTGCCAGCAGTGATCCCGACAGGGGCCAGCCCCAGCATTTT. It encodes CASSDPDRGQPQHF.